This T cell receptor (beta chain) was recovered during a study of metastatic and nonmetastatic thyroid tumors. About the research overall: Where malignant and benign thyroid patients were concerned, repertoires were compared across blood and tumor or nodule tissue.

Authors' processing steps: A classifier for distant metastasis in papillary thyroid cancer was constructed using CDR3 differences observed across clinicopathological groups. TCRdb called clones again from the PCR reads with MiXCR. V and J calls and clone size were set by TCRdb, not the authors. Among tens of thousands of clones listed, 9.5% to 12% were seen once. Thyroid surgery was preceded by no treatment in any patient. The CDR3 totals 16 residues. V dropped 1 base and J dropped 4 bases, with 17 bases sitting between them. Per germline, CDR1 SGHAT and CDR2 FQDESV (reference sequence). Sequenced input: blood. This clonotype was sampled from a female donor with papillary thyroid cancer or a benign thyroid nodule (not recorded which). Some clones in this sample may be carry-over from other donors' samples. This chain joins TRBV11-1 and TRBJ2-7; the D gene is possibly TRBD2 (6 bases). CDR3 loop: CASSLGLEGETYEQYF. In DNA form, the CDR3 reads TGTGCCAGCAGCTTAGGACTAGAGGGAGAAACGTACGAGCAGTACTTC.